A single T cell receptor (beta chain) is shown here with its context. Its antigen is currently unknown. The CDR3 is 13 residues long. Germline V gives CDR1 SQVTM, CDR2 ANQGSEA. Germline trimming cut 4 bases from V and 2 bases from J; bases unmatched to any gene: 4. This record belongs to a study of cytomegalovirus exposure and HLA in healthy donors. Overall study results and limits: It was reported that TCR beta sequences correctly inferred the HLA-A and HLA-B alleles for most subjects. In a later analysis, TCR beta V- and J-gene trimming showed a link to a missense DCLRE1C variant. A likely sequencing artifact accounted for one observed cluster of highly shared sequence variants.

Though nominally healthy at sampling, donors likely had unrecorded immune exposures. Use of 60 Vbeta and 13 Jbeta primers characterized the PCR. Measured with immunoSEQ multiplex PCR; TCRdb has only the in-frame clones, and not every one. The sample yields fewer than 250,000 clones, 80% to 90% seen once. Sequenced material: PBMCs. V gene TRBV29-1 combines with J gene TRBJ2-7; 8 bases align to TRBD1. This sequence was found in a man aged 35 to 55 in good health and CMV-seropositive. For the CDR3, the DNA is TGCAGCGTTGGTACAGGGGGTCCCTACGAGCAGTACTTC. Its protein is CSVGTGGPYEQYF.